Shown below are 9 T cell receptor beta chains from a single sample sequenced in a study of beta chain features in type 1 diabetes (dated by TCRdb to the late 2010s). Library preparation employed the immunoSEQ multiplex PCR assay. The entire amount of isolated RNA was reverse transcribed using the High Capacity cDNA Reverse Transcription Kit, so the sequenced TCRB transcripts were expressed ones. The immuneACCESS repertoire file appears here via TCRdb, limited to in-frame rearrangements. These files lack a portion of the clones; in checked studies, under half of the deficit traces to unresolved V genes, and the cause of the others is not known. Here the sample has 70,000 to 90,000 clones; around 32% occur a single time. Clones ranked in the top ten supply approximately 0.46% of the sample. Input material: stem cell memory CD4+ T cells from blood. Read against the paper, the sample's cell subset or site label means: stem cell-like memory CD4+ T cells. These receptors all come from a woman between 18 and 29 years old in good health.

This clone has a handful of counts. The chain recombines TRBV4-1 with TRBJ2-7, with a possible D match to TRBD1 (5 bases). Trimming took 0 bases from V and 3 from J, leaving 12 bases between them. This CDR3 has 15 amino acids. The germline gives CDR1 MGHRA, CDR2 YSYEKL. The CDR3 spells CASSQDGQGLYEQYF. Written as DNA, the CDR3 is TGCGCCAGCAGCCAAGATGGGCAGGGCCTCTACGAGCAGTACTTC.

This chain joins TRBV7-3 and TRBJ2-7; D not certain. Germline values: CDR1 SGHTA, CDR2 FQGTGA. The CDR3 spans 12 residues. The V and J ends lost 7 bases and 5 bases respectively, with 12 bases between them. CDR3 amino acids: CASTGYADEQYF. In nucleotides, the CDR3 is TGTGCCAGCACCGGCTATGCGGACGAGCAGTACTTC.

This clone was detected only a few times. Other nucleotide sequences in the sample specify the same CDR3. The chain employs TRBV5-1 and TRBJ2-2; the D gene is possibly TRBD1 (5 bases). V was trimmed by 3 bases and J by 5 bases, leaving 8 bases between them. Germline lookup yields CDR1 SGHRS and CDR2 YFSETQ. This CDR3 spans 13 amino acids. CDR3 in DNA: TGCGCCAGCAGCTCCCAGGGAACCGGGGAGCTGTTTTTT. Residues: CASSSQGTGELFF.

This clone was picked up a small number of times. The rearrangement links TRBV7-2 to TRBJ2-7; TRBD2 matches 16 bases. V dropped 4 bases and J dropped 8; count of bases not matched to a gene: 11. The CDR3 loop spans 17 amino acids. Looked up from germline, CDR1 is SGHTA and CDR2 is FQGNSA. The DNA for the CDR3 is TGTGCCAGCAGCTCGAACGTGGGGACTAGCGGGAGGGCCAAGCAGTACTTC. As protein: CASSSNVGTSGRAKQYF. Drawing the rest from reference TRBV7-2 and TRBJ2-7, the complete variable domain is GAGVSQSPSNKVTEKGKDVELRCDPISGHTALYWYRQSLGQGLEFLIYFQGNSAPDKSGLPSDRFSAERTGGSVSTLTIQRTQQEDSAVYLCASSSNVGTSGRAKQYFGPGTRLTVT.

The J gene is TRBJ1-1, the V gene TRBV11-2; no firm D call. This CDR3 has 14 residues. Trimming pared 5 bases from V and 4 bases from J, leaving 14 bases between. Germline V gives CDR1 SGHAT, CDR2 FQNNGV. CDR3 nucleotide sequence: TGTGCCAGCAGCCCCTTCGTTAGTAGCACTGAAGCTTTCTTT. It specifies CASSPFVSSTEAFF. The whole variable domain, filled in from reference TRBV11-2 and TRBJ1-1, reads EAGVAQSPRYKIIEKRQSVAFWCNPISGHATLYWYQQILGQGPKLLIQFQNNGVVDDSQLPKDRFSAERLKGVDSTLKIQPAKLEDSAVYLCASSPFVSSTEAFFGQGTRLTVV.

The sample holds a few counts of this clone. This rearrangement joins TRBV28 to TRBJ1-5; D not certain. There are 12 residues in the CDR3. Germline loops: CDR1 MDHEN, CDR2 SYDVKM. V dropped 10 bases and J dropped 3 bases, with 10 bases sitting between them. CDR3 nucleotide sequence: TGTGCCACCTCGGGATCCAATCAGCCCCAGCATTTT. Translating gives CATSGSNQPQHF.

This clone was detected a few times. Here the CDR3 DNA reads TGTGCCTGGAGTGGGGGGGTGGGACTCGAAGAGACCCAGTACTTC. This translates into CAWSGGVGLEETQYF. The chain couples TRBV30 to TRBJ2-5; a weak D match, TRBD2 (6 bases). Germline CDR1 reads GTSNPN; CDR2 reads SVGIG (reference sequence). Trimming shortened V by 1 base and J by 3 bases, and 15 bases separated the two germline ends. The CDR3 extends over 15 amino acids.

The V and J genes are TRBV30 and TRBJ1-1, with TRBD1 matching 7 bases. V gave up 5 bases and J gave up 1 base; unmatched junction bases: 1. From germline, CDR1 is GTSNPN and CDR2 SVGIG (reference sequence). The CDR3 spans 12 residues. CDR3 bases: TGTGCCTGGGCAGGGGGGAACACTGAAGCTTTCTTT. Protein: CAWAGGNTEAFF.

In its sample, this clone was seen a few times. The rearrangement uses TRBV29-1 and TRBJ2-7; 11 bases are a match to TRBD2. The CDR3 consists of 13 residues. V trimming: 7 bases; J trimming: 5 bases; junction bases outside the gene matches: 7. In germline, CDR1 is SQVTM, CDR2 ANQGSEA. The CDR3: CSGWTSGSHEQYF. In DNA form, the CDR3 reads TGCAGCGGCTGGACTAGCGGGTCCCACGAGCAGTACTTC.